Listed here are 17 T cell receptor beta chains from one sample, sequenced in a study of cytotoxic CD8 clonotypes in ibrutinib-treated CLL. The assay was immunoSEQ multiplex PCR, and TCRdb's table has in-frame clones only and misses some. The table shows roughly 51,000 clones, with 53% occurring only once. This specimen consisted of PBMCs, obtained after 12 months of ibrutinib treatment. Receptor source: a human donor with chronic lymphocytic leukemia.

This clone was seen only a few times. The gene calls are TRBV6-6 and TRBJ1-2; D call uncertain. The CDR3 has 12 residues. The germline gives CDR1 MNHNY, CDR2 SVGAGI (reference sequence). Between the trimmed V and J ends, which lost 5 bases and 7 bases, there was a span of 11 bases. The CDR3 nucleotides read TGTGCCAGCAGTACAGAACCCTTTGGCTACACCTTC. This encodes CASSTEPFGYTF.

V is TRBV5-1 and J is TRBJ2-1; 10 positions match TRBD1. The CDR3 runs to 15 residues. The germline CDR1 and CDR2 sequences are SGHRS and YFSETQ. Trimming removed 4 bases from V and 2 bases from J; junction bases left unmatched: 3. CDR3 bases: TGCGCCAGCAGCGCGACAGGGGGCGCCTACAATGAGCAGTTCTTC. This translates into CASSATGGAYNEQFF. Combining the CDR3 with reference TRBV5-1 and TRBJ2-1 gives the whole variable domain KAGVTQTPRYLIKTRGQQVTLSCSPISGHRSVSWYQQTPGQGLQFLFEYFSETQRNKGNFPGRFSGRQFSNSRSEMNVSTLELGDSALYLCASSATGGAYNEQFFGPGTRLTVL.

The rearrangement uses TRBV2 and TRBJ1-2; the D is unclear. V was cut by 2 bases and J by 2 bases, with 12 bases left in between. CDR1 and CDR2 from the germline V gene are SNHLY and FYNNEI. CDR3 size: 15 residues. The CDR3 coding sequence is TGTGCCAGCAGTGAAAGGCCCGGCTGGAACTATGGCTACACCTTC. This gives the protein CASSERPGWNYGYTF.

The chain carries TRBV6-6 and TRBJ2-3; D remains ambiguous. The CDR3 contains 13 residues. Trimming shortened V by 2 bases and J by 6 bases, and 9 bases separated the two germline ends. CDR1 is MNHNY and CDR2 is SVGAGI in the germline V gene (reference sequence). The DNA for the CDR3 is TGTGCCAGCAGTTACGTCTTTTTGGATACGCAGTATTTT. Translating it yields CASSYVFLDTQYF.

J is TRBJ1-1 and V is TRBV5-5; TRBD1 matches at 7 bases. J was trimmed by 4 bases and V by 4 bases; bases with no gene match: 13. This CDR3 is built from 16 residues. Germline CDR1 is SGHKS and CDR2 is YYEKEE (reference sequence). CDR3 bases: TGTGCCAGCAGCCTCCTCGGGCTAGGGGGCCTCACTGAAGCTTTCTTT. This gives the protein CASSLLGLGGLTEAFF.

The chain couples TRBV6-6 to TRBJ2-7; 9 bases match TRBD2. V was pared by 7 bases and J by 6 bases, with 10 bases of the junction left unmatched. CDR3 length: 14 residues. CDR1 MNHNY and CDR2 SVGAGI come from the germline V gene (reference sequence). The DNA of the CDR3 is TGTGCCAGCAATCAGGTAGCGGGAGCCCTCGAGCAGTACTTC. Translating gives CASNQVAGALEQYF.

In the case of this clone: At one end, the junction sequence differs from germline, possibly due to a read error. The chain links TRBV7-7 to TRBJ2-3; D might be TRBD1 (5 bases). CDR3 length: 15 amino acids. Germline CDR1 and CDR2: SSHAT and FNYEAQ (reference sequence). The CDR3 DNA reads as TGTGCTAGCAGCGCCTTAGTGGGGCCCACAGATACGCAGTATTTT. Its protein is CASSALVGPTDTQYF. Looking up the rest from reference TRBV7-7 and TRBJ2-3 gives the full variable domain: GAGVSQSPRYKVTKRGQDVTLRCDPISSHATLYWYQQALGQGPEFLTYFNYEAQPDKSGLPSDRFSAERPEGSISTLTIQRTEQRDSAMYRCASSALVGPTDTQYFGPGTRLTVL.

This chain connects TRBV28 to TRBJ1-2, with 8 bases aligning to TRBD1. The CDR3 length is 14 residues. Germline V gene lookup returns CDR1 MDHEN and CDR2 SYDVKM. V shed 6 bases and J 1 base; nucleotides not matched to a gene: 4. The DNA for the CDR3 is TGTGCCAGCAGAGCACAGGGGGTTAACTATGGCTACACCTTC. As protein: CASRAQGVNYGYTF.

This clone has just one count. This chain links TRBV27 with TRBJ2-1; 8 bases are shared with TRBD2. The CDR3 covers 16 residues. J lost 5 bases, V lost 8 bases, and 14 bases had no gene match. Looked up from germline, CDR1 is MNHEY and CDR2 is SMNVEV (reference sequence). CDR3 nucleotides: TGTGCCAGCCGATTGATGATAGCGGGATTCCACAATGAGCAGTTCTTC. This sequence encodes CASRLMIAGFHNEQFF.

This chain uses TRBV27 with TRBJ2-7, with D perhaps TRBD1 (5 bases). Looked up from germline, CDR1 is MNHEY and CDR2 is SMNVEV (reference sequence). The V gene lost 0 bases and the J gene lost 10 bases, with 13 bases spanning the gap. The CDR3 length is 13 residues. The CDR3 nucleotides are TGTGCCAGCAGTTTATCGAGTGGGGCAGATCAGTACTTC. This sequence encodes CASSLSSGADQYF.

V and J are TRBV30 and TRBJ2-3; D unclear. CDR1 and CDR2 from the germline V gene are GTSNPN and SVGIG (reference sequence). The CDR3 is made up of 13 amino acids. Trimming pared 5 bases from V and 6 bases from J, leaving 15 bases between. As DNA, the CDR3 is TGTGCCTGGGGCGTTAGTGAGGTGGATACGCAGTATTTT. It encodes CAWGVSEVDTQYF.

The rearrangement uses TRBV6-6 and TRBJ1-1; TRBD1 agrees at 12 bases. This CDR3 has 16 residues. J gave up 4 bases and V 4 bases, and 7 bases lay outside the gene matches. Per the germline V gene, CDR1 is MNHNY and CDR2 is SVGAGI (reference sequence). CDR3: CASSLGTGGASTEAFF. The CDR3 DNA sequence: TGTGCCAGCAGTTTAGGGACAGGGGGCGCTTCCACTGAAGCTTTCTTT.

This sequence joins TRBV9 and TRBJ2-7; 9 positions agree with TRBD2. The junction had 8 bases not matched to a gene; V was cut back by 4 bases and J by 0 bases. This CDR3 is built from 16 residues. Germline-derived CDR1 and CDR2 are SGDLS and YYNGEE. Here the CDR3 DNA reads TGTGCCAGCAGCCCATCGACTAGCGGAGCCTCCTACGAGCAGTACTTC. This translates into CASSPSTSGASYEQYF.

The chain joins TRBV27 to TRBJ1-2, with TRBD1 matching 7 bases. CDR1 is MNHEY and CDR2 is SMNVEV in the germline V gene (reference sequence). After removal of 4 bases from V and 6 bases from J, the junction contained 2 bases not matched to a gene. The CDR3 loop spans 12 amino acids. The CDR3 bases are TGTGCCAGCAGTTACAGGGGAGATGGCTACACCTTC. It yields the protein CASSYRGDGYTF.

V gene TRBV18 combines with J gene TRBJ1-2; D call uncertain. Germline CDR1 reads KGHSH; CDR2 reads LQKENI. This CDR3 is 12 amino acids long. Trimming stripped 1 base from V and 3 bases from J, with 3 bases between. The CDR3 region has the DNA TGTGCCAGCTCACCACGGGACTATGGCTACACCTTC. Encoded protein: CASSPRDYGYTF.

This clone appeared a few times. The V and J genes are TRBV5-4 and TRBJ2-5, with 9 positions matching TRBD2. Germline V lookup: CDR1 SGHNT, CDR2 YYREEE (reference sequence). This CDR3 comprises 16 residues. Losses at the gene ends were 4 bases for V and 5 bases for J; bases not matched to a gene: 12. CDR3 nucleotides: TGTGCCAGCAGCCGCCATGGCGGGAGGGAGATGGAGACCCAGTACTTC. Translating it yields CASSRHGGREMETQYF.

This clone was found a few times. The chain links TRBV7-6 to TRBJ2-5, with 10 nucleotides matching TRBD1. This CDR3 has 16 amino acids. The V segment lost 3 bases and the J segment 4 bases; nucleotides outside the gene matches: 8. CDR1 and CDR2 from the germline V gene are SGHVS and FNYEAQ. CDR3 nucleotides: TGTGCCAGCAGCTTTTTGGACAGGGGGGTTGGAGAGACCCAGTACTTC. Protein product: CASSFLDRGVGETQYF.